Presented here are 21 T cell receptor beta chains from one specimen sequenced in a study of shared clonotypes between healthy human individuals. Generated by immunoSEQ multiplex PCR, the TCRdb table keeps only in-frame clones and is missing some. The table includes 2 million to 2.5 million clones, around 90% detected once. The material sequenced was naive CD4+ T cells from PBMCs. Subset meaning: CD45RA+ positively selected. Receptors were obtained from a man aged 18 to 30 in good health. Some clones in this sample may be carry-over from other donors' samples.

The chain is built from TRBV28 and TRBJ2-7; D ambiguous. Per germline, CDR1 MDHEN and CDR2 SYDVKM. CDR3 length: 14 amino acids. Trimming removed 1 base at V and 2 bases at J, with 9 bases between. The CDR3 DNA sequence: TGTGCCAGCAGTTTATTGGAACGACCCTACGAGCAGTACTTC. The encoded protein is CASSLLERPYEQYF. The full variable domain, with the rest looked up from reference TRBV28 and TRBJ2-7, is DVKVTQSSRYLVKRTGEKVFLECVQDMDHENMFWYRQDPGLGLRLIYFSYDVKMKEKGDIPEGYSVSREKKERFSLILESASTNQTSMYLCASSLLERPYEQYFGPGTRLTVT.

The rearrangement links TRBV7-2 to TRBJ2-1, with no clear D. V was clipped by 2 bases and J by 7 bases, with 18 bases between them. In germline, CDR1 is SGHTA, CDR2 FQGNSA. CDR3 length: 16 amino acids. The CDR3 reads CASSLLSAIILNEQFF. The CDR3 DNA reads as TGTGCCAGCAGCTTATTGTCCGCTATAATTTTGAATGAGCAGTTCTTC.

The genes are TRBV9 and TRBJ1-2; D unclear. V was shortened by 3 bases and J by 5 bases, with 14 bases between the two germline ends. Germline V gene sequence: CDR1 SGDLS, CDR2 YYNGEE. This CDR3 region has 14 residues. CDR3 sequence reads: CASSGTTRAYGYTF. The CDR3 DNA sequence: TGTGCCAGCAGCGGAACTACCCGTGCTTATGGCTACACCTTC.

Concerning this clone itself: At the DNA level, this CDR3 is encoded by other sequences in the same sample as well. V is TRBV5-1 and J is TRBJ1-1, with D hard to call. This CDR3 is built from 13 residues. In germline, CDR1 is SGHRS, CDR2 YFSETQ. The V end was cut by 0 bases, the J end by 3 bases, with 6 bases between. CDR3 sequence: CASSLAEDTEAFF. The CDR3 nucleotides read TGCGCCAGCAGCTTGGCTGAGGACACTGAAGCTTTCTTT. Filled out from reference TRBV5-1 and TRBJ1-1, the complete variable domain reads KAGVTQTPRYLIKTRGQQVTLSCSPISGHRSVSWYQQTPGQGLQFLFEYFSETQRNKGNFPGRFSGRQFSNSRSEMNVSTLELGDSALYLCASSLAEDTEAFFGQGTRLTVV.

The V and J genes are TRBV14 and TRBJ2-7, with a possible D match to TRBD1 (6 bases). The CDR3 spans 13 residues. V was clipped by 5 bases and J by 3 bases, with 11 bases between them. Per germline, CDR1 SGHDN and CDR2 FVKESK. CDR3 amino acids: CASSFLQGYEQYF. The CDR3, as DNA: TGTGCCAGCAGCTTTTTACAGGGCTACGAGCAGTACTTC.

The chain has TRBV30 and TRBJ2-5; the D gene is possibly TRBD2 (6 bases). V dropped 3 bases and J dropped 5 bases, with 10 bases sitting between them. Per germline, CDR1 GTSNPN and CDR2 SVGIG (reference sequence). CDR3 length: 12 amino acids. CDR3 sequence: CAWRGGWETQYF. The CDR3 bases are TGTGCCTGGAGGGGAGGTTGGGAGACCCAGTACTTC.

The chain employs TRBV19 and TRBJ1-1, with a tentative D call TRBD1 (5 bases). The germline V gene encodes CDR1 LNHDA and CDR2 SQIVND (reference sequence). V was trimmed by 7 bases and J by 5 bases, leaving 17 bases between them. This CDR3 region has 14 residues. The CDR3 reads CASTSGGGTTEAFF. The CDR3 region has the DNA TGTGCCAGTACCTCAGGTGGGGGAACAACTGAAGCTTTCTTT.

V and J are TRBV5-1 and TRBJ2-3; D gene unclear. The germline CDR1 and CDR2 sequences are SGHRS and YFSETQ. CDR3 length equals 12 residues. The germline V and J ends were trimmed by 7 bases and 2 bases, with 8 bases remaining between them. This CDR3 is CASQLDTDTQYF. The CDR3 nucleotides read TGCGCCAGCCAATTGGACACAGATACGCAGTATTTT.

The chain combines TRBV6-5 with TRBJ2-1, with unresolved D. The germline V and J ends were trimmed by 0 bases and 7 bases, with 16 bases remaining between them. CDR1 MNHEY and CDR2 SVGAGI come from the germline V gene. This CDR3 spans 16 amino acids. The CDR3 spells CASSYSRLPLWNEQFF. In DNA form, the CDR3 reads TGTGCCAGCAGTTACTCGCGCCTTCCTCTGTGGAATGAGCAGTTCTTC.

Note on this clone: Other DNA sequences in the sample encode the same CDR3. The rearrangement uses TRBV5-1 and TRBJ1-2, with D perhaps matching TRBD1 (5 bases). V lost 0 bases, J lost 5 bases, and 8 bases lay in between. The CDR3 totals 13 residues. Germline V gene sequence: CDR1 SGHRS, CDR2 YFSETQ. The CDR3 sequence: CASSLDGGYGYTF. In DNA form, the CDR3 reads TGCGCCAGCAGCTTGGATGGGGGGTATGGCTACACCTTC.

The chain links TRBV28 to TRBJ1-2, with D hard to call. V dropped 4 bases and J dropped 14 bases, with 17 bases sitting between them. Germline CDR1 reads MDHEN; CDR2 reads SYDVKM. The CDR3 length is 12 residues. Here the CDR3 DNA reads TGTGCCAGCAGTTCCCCGTCCGACCCAAGGACCTTC. This gives the protein CASSSPSDPRTF.

The V gene is TRBV7-3, the J gene TRBJ2-7; 9 bases map to TRBD2. The CDR3 consists of 15 residues. Unmatched junction bases numbered 4, after V lost 1 base and J lost 3 bases. Germline V gene data show CDR1 as SGHTA and CDR2 as FQGTGA. The CDR3: CASSLMVAGDYEQYF. The CDR3 nucleotides read TGTGCCAGCAGCTTAATGGTAGCGGGAGACTACGAGCAGTACTTC.

The rearrangement links TRBV2 to TRBJ2-5; D not certain. The CDR3 totals 11 residues. Deletions cut 8 bases from V and 5 bases from J, with 9 bases between. Germline V gene lookup returns CDR1 SNHLY and CDR2 FYNNEI. The CDR3 spells CASEMSETQYF. The CDR3, as DNA: TGTGCCAGCGAGATGAGTGAGACCCAGTACTTC.

The J gene is TRBJ1-4, the V gene TRBV2; no firm D call. Germline V gene data show CDR1 as SNHLY and CDR2 as FYNNEI. There are 13 residues in the CDR3. V lost 8 bases, J lost 6 bases, and 13 bases lay in between. The chain's CDR3 is CASRPRRDEKLFF. Here the CDR3 DNA reads TGTGCCAGCCGCCCCCGTCGAGATGAAAAACTGTTTTTT.

V is TRBV7-2 and J is TRBJ2-6; no firm D call. Germline V gives CDR1 SGHTA, CDR2 FQGNSA. Between the trimmed V and J ends, which lost 5 bases and 2 bases, there was a span of 13 bases. The CDR3 sequence is 16 residues long. The DNA of the CDR3 is TGTGCCAGCAGCGCAGTTGCCCAGGCTGGGGCCAACGTCCTGACTTTC. Translating it yields CASSAVAQAGANVLTF.

The genes are TRBV25-1 and TRBJ2-5; no clear D. CDR1 is MGHDK and CDR2 is SYGVNS in the germline V gene. The V end was cut by 2 bases, the J end by 4 bases, with 11 bases between. The CDR3 runs 14 residues. The CDR3 region has the DNA TGTGCCAGCAGTGAAAAGGGCCTGGGAGAGACCCAGTACTTC. Residues: CASSEKGLGETQYF.

This clone was seen just once. This chain uses TRBV2 with TRBJ2-1, with D perhaps being TRBD1 or TRBD2 (5 bases each). Germline lookup yields CDR1 SNHLY and CDR2 FYNNEI. Trimming cost V 4 bases and J 3 bases, with 10 bases left between them. The CDR3 sequence is 14 residues long. The CDR3 DNA reads as TGTGCCAGCAGTGGCAGGGACGACTACAATGAGCAGTTCTTC. Its translation is CASSGRDDYNEQFF. The variable domain in full, with the rest retrieved from reference TRBV2 and TRBJ2-1, is EPEVTQTPSHQVTQMGQEVILRCVPISNHLYFYWYRQILGQKVEFLVSFYNNEISEKSEIFDDQFSVERPDGSNFTLKIRSTKLEDSAMYFCASSGRDDYNEQFFGPGTRLTVL.

The gene calls are TRBV7-2 and TRBJ2-3; 9 nucleotides match TRBD1. Germline CDR1 and CDR2: SGHTA and FQGNSA. V was pared by 1 base and J by 8 bases, with 13 bases of the junction left unmatched. The CDR3 contains 17 residues. The CDR3 reads CASSLGAPGQGSGTQYF. The CDR3 DNA reads as TGTGCCAGCAGCTTAGGAGCCCCGGGACAGGGCTCTGGTACGCAGTATTTT.

The J gene is TRBJ1-2, the V gene TRBV28; D not resolved. The CDR3 contains 12 residues. Trimming left V 3 bases short and J 6 bases short, with 8 bases between. The germline gives CDR1 MDHEN, CDR2 SYDVKM. DNA of the CDR3: TGTGCCAGCAGTTTGTTCCAGGATGGCTACACCTTC. The encoded protein is CASSLFQDGYTF.

The chain has TRBV9 and TRBJ1-4; no clear D gene. The CDR3 extends over 15 amino acids. The germline gives CDR1 SGDLS, CDR2 YYNGEE. The V and J ends lost 3 bases and 2 bases respectively, with 11 bases between them. The CDR3 nucleotides read TGTGCCAGCAGCGCCGACCTGGCGACTAATGAAAAACTGTTTTTT. Its translation is CASSADLATNEKLFF.

The chain combines TRBV4-1 with TRBJ1-5; TRBD1 aligns across 8 bases. CDR1 is MGHRA, CDR2 YSYEKL, per germline. The junction had 5 bases not matched to a gene; V was cut back by 2 bases and J by 2 bases. The length of the CDR3 is 16 residues. For the CDR3, the DNA is TGCGCCAGCAGCCAACCCGACAGGGGTCGCAATCAGCCCCAGCATTTT. Protein: CASSQPDRGRNQPQHF.